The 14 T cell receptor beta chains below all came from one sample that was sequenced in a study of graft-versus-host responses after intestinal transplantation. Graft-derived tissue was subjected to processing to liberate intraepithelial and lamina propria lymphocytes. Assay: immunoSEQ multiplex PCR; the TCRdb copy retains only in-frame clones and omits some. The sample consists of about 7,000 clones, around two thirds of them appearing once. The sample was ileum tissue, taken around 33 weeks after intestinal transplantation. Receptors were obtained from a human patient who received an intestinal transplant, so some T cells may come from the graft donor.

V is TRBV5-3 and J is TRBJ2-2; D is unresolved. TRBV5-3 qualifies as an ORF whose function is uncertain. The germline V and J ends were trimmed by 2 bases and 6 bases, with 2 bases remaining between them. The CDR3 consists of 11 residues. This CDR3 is CARSLAGELFF. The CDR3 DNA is TGTGCCAGAAGCTTAGCCGGGGAGCTGTTTTTT.

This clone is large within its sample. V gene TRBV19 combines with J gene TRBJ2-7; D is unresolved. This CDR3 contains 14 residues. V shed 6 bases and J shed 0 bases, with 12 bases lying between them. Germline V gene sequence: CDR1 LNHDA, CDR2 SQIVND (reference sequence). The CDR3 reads CASSKELSSYEQYV. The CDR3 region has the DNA TGTGCCAGTAGCAAGGAACTGAGCTCCTACGAGCAGTACGTC.

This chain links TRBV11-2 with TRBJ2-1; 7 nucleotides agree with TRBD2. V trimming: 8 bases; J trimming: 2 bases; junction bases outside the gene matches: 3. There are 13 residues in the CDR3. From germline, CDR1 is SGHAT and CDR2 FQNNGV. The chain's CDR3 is CASGAGAYNEQFF. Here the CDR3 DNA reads TGTGCCAGCGGGGCGGGGGCCTACAATGAGCAGTTCTTC.

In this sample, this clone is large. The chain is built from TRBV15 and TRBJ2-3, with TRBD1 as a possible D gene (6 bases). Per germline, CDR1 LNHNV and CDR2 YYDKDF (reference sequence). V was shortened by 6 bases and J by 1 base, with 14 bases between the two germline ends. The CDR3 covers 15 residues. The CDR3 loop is CATRRQVFRTDTQYF. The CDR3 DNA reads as TGTGCCACCAGAAGACAGGTCTTTCGCACAGATACGCAGTATTTT.

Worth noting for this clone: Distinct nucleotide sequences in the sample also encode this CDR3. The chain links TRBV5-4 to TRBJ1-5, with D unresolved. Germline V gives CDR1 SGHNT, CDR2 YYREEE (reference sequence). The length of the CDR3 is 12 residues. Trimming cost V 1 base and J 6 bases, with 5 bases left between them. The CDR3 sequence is CASSLMGQPQHF. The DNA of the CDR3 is TGTGCCAGCAGCTTGATGGGTCAGCCCCAGCATTTT.

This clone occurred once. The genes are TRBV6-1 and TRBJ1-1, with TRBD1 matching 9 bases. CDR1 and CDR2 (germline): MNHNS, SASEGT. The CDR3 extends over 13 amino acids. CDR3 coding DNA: TGTGATAGTAGACAGGGGGTAAACACTGAAGCTTTCTTT. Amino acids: CDSRQGVNTEAFF.

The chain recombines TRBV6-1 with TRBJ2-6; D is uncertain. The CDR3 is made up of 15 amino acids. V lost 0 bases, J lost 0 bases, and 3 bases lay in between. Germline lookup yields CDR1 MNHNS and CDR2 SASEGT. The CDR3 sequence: CASSEASSGANVLTF. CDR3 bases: TGTGCCAGCAGTGAAGCCAGCTCTGGGGCCAACGTCCTGACTTTC.

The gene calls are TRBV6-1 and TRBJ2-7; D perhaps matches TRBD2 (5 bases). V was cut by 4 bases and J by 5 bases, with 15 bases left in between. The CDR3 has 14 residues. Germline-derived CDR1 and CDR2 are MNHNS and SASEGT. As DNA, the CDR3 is TGTGCCAGCAGTGCGATGACTACTAACGACGAGCAGTACGTC. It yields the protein CASSAMTTNDEQYV.

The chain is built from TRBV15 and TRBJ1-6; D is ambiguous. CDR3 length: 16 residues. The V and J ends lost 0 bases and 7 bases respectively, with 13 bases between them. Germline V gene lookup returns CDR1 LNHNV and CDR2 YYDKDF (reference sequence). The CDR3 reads CATSRDFNAYNSPLHF. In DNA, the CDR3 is TGTGCCACCAGCAGAGATTTCAACGCGTACAATTCACCCCTCCACTTT. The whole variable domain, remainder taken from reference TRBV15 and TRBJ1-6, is DAMVIQNPRYQVTQFGKPVTLSCSQTLNHNVMYWYQQKSSQAPKLLFHYYDKDFNNEADTPDNFQSRRPNTSFCFLDIRSPGLGDTAMYLCATSRDFNAYNSPLHFGNGTRLTVT.

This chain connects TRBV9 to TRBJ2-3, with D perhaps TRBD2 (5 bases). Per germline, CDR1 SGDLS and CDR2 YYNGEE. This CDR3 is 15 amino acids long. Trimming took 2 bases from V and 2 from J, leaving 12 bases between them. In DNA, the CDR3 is TGTGCCAGCAGCGTGGAAGCGGAGAACACAGATACGCAGTATTTT. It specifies CASSVEAENTDTQYF.

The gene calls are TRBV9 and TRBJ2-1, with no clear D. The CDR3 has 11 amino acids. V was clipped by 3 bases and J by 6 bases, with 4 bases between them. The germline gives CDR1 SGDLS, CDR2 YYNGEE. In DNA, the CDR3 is TGTGCCAGCAGCGACAGCAATGAGCAGTTCTTC. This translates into CASSDSNEQFF.

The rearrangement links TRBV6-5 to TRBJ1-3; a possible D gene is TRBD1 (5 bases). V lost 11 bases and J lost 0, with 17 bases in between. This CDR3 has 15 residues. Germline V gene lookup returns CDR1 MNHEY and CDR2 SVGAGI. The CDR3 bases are TGTGCCGGGCGGGGGGGTTCGAACTCTGGAAACACCATATATTTT. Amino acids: CAGRGGSNSGNTIYF.

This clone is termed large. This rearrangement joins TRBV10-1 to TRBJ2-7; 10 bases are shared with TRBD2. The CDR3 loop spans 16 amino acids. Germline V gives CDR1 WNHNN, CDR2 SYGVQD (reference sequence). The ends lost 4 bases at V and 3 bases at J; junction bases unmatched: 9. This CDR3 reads CASSGGLARELYEQYV. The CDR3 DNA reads TGCGCCAGCAGTGGGGGACTAGCGAGAGAACTCTACGAGCAGTACGTC.

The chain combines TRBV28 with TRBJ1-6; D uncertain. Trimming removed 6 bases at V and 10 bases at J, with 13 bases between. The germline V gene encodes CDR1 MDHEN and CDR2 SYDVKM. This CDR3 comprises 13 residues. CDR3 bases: TGTGCCAGCAGACAACAGATGGGCTCACCCCTCCACTTT. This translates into CASRQQMGSPLHF.